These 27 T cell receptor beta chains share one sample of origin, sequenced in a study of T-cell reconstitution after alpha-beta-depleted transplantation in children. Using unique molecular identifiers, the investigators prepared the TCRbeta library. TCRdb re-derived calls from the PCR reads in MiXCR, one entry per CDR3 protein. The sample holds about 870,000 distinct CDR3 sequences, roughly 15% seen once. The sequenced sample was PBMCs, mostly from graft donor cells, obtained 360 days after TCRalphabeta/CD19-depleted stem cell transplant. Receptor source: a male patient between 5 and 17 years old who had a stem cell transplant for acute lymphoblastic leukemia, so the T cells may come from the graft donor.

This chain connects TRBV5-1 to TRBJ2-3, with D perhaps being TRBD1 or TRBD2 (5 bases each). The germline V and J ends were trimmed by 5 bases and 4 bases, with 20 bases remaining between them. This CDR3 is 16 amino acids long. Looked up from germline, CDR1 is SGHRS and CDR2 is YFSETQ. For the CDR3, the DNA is TGCGCCAGCAGGTTCACACCGGGACCCGCATCAGATACGCAGTATTTT. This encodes CASRFTPGPASDTQYF.

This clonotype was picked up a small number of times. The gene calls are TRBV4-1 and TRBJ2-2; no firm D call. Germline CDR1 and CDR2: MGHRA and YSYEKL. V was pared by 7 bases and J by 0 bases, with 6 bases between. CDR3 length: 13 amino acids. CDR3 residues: CASILTNTGELFF. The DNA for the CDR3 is TGCGCCAGCATCCTAACGAACACCGGGGAGCTGTTTTTT.

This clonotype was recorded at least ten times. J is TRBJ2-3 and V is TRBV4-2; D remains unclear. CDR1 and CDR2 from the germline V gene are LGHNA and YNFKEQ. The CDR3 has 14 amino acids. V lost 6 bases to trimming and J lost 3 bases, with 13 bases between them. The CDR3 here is CASSLEQTTDTQYF. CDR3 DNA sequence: TGTGCCAGCAGTCTGGAGCAAACGACAGATACGCAGTATTTT.

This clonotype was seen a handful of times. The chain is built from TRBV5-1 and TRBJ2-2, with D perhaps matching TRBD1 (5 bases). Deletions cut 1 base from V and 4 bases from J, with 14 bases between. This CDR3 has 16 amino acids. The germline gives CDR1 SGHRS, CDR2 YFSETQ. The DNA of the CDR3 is TGCGCCAGCAGCTTGTCAGGGCTCAAAGGCACCGGGGAGCTGTTTTTT. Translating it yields CASSLSGLKGTGELFF.

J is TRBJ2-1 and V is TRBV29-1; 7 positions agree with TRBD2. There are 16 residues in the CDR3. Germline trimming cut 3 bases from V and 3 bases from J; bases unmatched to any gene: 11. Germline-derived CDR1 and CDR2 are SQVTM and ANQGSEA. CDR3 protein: CSVDGGRESVYNEQFF. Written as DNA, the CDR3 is TGCAGCGTTGACGGGGGGAGGGAGTCGGTCTACAATGAGCAGTTCTTC.

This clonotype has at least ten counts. CDR3: CASSMPGLQNEQFF. CDR3 sequence (DNA): TGTGCCAGCTCCATGCCGGGACTCCAAAATGAGCAGTTCTTC. The rearrangement uses TRBV24-1 and TRBJ2-1, with D maybe TRBD2 (6 bases). Trimming removed 11 bases from V and 7 bases from J, with 20 bases in between. The CDR3 contains 14 residues. CDR1 is KGHDR, CDR2 SFDVKD, per germline.

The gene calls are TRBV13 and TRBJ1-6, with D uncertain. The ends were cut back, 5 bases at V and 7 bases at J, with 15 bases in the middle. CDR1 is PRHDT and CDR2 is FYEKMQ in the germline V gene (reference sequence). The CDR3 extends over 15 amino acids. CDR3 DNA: TGTGCCAGCAGCGACGGTGGAGGGTACAATTCACCCCTCCACTTT. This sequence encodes CASSDGGGYNSPLHF.

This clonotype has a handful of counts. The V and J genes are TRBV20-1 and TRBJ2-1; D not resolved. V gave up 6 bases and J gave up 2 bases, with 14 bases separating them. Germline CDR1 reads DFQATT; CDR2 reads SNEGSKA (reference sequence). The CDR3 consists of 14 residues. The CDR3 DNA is TGCAGTGCCGCCCCGGCCAGGACCTACAATGAGCAGTTCTTC. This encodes CSAAPARTYNEQFF.

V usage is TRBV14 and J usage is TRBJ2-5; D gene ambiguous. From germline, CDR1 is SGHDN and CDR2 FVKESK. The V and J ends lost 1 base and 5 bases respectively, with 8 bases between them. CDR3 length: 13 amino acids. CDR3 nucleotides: TGTGCCAGCAGCCAAGGAGAGGATGAGACCCAGTACTTC. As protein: CASSQGEDETQYF.

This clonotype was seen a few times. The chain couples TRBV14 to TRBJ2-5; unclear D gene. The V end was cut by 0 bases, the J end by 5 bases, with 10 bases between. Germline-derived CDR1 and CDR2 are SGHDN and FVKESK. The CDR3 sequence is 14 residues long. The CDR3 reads CASSQDMSWETQYF. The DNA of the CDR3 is TGTGCCAGCAGCCAAGACATGAGTTGGGAGACCCAGTACTTC.

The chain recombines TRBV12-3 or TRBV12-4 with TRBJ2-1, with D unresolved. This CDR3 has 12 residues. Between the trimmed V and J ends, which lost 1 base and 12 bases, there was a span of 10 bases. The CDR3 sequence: CASSLGRFGQFF. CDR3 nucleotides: TGTGCCAGCAGTTTAGGGCGTTTTGGGCAGTTCTTC.

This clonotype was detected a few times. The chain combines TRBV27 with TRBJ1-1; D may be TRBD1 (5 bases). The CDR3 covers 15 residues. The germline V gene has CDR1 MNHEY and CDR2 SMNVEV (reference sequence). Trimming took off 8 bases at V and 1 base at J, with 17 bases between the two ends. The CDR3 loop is CASQLSGPSNTEAFF. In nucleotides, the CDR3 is TGTGCCAGCCAACTCTCGGGACCTTCGAACACTGAAGCTTTCTTT.

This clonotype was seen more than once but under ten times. The chain's CDR3 is CASSQGPGTGTYEQYF. The DNA of the CDR3 is TGCGCCAGCAGCCAAGGTCCCGGGACAGGGACCTACGAGCAGTACTTC. The V call is TRBV4-1, the J call TRBJ2-7; 9 bases are a match to TRBD1. CDR1 MGHRA and CDR2 YSYEKL come from the germline V gene. This CDR3 has 16 amino acids. The trim removed 1 base at V and 2 bases at J, leaving 6 bases unmatched.

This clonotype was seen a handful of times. The CDR3 reads CSADRTPGQPQHF. The CDR3, as DNA: TGCAGTGCTGACAGGACCCCTGGGCAGCCCCAGCATTTT. The chain links TRBV20-1 to TRBJ1-5; weak D call: TRBD1 (6 bases). CDR1 and CDR2 from the germline V gene are DFQATT and SNEGSKA (reference sequence). V was shortened by 5 bases and J by 7 bases, with 15 bases between the two germline ends. The CDR3 consists of 13 residues.

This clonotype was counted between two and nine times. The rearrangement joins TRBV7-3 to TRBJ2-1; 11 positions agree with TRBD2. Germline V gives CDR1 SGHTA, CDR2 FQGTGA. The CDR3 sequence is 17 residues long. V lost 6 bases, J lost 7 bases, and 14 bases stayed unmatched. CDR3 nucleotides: TGTGCCAGCAGTTCCTCACTCGGGACTAGCGGACAGAATGAGCAGTTCTTC. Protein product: CASSSSLGTSGQNEQFF.

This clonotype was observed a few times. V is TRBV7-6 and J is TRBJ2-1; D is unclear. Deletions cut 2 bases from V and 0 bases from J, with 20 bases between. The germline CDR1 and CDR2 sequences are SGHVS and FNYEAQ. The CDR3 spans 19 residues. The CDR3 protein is CASSLNRARMLSSYNEQFF. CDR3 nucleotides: TGTGCCAGCAGCTTAAACCGGGCGCGGATGTTAAGCTCCTACAATGAGCAGTTCTTC. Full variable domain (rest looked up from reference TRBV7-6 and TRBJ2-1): GAGVSQSPRYKVTKRGQDVALRCDPISGHVSLYWYRQALGQGPEFLTYFNYEAQQDKSGLPNDRFSAERPEGSISTLTIQRTEQRDSAMYRCASSLNRARMLSSYNEQFFGPGTRLTVL.

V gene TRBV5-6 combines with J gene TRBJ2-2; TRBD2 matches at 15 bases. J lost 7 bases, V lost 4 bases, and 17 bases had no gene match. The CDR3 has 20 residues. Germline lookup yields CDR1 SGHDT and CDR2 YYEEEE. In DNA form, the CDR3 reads TGTGCCAGCAGCCTCACCGCAGGGACTAGCGGGAGGATTCAGGGCGGGGAGCTGTTTTTT. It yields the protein CASSLTAGTSGRIQGGELFF.

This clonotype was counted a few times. The CDR3 region is CASSFATGAYNEQFF. The CDR3 bases are TGCGCCAGCAGCTTTGCGACAGGGGCCTACAATGAGCAGTTCTTC. The chain recombines TRBV5-1 with TRBJ2-1, with 8 bases fitting TRBD1. CDR1 is SGHRS and CDR2 is YFSETQ in the germline V gene. The CDR3 runs to 15 residues. With 2 bases clipped from V and 2 bases from J, the junction kept 3 bases outside the gene matches. Variable domain in full (rest from reference TRBV5-1 and TRBJ2-1): KAGVTQTPRYLIKTRGQQVTLSCSPISGHRSVSWYQQTPGQGLQFLFEYFSETQRNKGNFPGRFSGRQFSNSRSEMNVSTLELGDSALYLCASSFATGAYNEQFFGPGTRLTVL.

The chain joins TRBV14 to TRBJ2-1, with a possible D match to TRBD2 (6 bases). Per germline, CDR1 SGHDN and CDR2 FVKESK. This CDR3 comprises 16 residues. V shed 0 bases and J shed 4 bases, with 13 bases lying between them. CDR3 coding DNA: TGTGCCAGCAGCCAAGATGCGTCTAGCGTTTACAATGAGCAGTTCTTC. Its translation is CASSQDASSVYNEQFF.

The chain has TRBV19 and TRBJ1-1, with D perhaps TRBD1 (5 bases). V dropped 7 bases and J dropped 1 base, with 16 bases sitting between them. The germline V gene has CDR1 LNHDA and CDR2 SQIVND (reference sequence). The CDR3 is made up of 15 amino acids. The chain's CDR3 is CASTTSAGQNTEAFF. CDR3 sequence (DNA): TGTGCCAGTACCACTTCGGCAGGGCAGAACACTGAAGCTTTCTTT.

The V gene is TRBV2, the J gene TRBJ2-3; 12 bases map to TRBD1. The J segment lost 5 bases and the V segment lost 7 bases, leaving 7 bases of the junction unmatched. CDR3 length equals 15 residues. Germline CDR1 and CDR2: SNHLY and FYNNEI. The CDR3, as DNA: TGTGCCAGCACTTGGGACAGGGGGCATGGAGATACGCAGTATTTT. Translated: CASTWDRGHGDTQYF.

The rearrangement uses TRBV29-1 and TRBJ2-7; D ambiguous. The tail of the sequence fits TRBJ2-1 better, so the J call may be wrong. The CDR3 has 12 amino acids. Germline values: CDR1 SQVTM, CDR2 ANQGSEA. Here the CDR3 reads CSVDAGPYEQFF. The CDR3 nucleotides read TGCAGCGTTGATGCAGGACCCTACGAGCAGTTCTTC.

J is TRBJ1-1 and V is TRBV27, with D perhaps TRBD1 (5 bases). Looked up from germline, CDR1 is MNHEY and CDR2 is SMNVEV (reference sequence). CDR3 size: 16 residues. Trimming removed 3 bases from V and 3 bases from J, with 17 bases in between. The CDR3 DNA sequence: TGTGCCAGCAGTTTCGTAAGGGGCCCGTTGGACACTGAAGCTTTCTTT. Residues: CASSFVRGPLDTEAFF.

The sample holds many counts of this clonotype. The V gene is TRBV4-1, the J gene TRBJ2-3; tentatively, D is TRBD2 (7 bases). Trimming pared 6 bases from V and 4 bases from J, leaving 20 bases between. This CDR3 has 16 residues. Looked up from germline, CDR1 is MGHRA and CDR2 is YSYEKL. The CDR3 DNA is TGCGCCAGCAGTCAGGAGGGGCGGGGGCAAGCAGATACGCAGTATTTT. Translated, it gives CASSQEGRGQADTQYF.

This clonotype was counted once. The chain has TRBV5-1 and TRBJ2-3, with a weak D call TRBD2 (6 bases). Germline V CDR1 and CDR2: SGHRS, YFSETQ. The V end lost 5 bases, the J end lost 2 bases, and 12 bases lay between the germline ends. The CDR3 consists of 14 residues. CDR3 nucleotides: TGCGCCAGCAGTCCCGCGGGGTTCACAGATACGCAGTATTTT. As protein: CASSPAGFTDTQYF. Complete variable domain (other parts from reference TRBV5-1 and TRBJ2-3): KAGVTQTPRYLIKTRGQQVTLSCSPISGHRSVSWYQQTPGQGLQFLFEYFSETQRNKGNFPGRFSGRQFSNSRSEMNVSTLELGDSALYLCASSPAGFTDTQYFGPGTRLTVL.

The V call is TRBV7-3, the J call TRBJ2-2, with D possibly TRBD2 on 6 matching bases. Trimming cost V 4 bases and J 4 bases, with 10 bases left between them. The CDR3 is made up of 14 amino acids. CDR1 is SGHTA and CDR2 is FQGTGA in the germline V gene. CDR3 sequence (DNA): TGTGCCAGCAGCTACGGGAGCGGCACCGGGGAGCTGTTTTTT. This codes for CASSYGSGTGELFF.

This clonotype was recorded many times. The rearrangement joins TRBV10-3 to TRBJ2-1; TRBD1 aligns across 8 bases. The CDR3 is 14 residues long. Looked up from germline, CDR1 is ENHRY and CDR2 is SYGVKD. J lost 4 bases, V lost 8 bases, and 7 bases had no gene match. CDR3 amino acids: CAIGGTGAYNEQFF. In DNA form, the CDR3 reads TGTGCCATCGGAGGGACAGGAGCTTACAATGAGCAGTTCTTC.